A selection of T cell receptor beta chains follows, all from one sample in a study of response to subunit inactivated influenza vaccine. One entry per CDR3 protein results from TCRdb running MiXCR on the RT-PCR reads. In the table there are about 650,000 distinct CDR3 sequences, 14% of which are singletons. The sequenced sample was PBMCs from blood, obtained around 14 days before vaccination. The receptors were gathered from a man aged 50 or older who received an inactivated influenza vaccine. Both conserved end residues are part of each CDR3. A D gene is named only where the DNA matches it firmly. The size field is filled for only some rows; it gives once, few, many or a size class.

D gene: TRBD2
J gene: TRBJ2-4
V gene: TRBV20-1
clone size: many
CDR3 protein: CSARRDGGDGKNIQYF
CDR3 DNA: TGCAGTGCTAGGAGGGACGGGGGGGATGGCAAAAACATTCAGTACTTC

D gene: .
J gene: TRBJ1-2
V gene: TRBV6-1
clone size: few
CDR3 protein: CASSETDRPIYGYTF
CDR3 DNA: TGTGCCAGCAGTGAAACGGACCGTCCTATCTATGGCTACACCTTC

D gene: .
J gene: TRBJ2-3
V gene: TRBV2
clone size: few
CDR3 protein: CASRRDVRGTQYF
CDR3 DNA: TGTGCCAGCAGACGAGATGTGCGGGGAACGCAGTATTTT

D gene: .
J gene: TRBJ1-1
V gene: TRBV2
clone size: few
CDR3 protein: CASSEGRQFEAFF
CDR3 DNA: TGTGCCAGCAGTGAAGGTCGGCAGTTTGAAGCTTTCTTT

D gene: .
J gene: TRBJ1-1
V gene: TRBV6-2/TRBV6-3
clone size: many
CDR3 protein: CASNLNVNTEAFF
CDR3 DNA: TGTGCCAGCAATTTAAACGTAAACACTGAAGCTTTCTTT

D gene: .
J gene: TRBJ2-3
V gene: TRBV20-1
clone size: few
CDR3 protein: CSASGGFQDTQYF
CDR3 DNA: TGCAGTGCTAGCGGGGGCTTTCAGGATACGCAGTATTTT

D gene: .
J gene: TRBJ2-3
V gene: TRBV7-9
clone size: many
CDR3 protein: CASSLAAEDPDTQYF
CDR3 DNA: TGTGCCAGCAGCTTAGCTGCGGAGGACCCAGATACGCAGTATTTT

D gene: TRBD1
J gene: TRBJ2-7
V gene: TRBV28
clone size: .
CDR3 protein: CASSLTGTGDPYEQYF
CDR3 DNA: TGTGCCAGCAGTTTGACCGGGACAGGGGATCCCTACGAGCAGTACTTC

D gene: .
J gene: TRBJ2-2
V gene: TRBV10-3
clone size: many
CDR3 protein: CAISETQGRSGELFF
CDR3 DNA: TGTGCCATCAGTGAGACACAGGGACGTTCGGGGGAGCTGTTTTTT

D gene: TRBD2
J gene: TRBJ2-3
V gene: TRBV14
clone size: few
CDR3 protein: CASSQGKRGLTDTQYF
CDR3 DNA: TGTGCCAGCAGCCAAGGAAAGCGGGGGCTCACAGATACGCAGTATTTT

D gene: TRBD2
J gene: TRBJ2-2
V gene: TRBV28
clone size: .
CDR3 protein: CASSLLLAGAGELFF
CDR3 DNA: TGTGCCAGCAGTTTATTACTAGCGGGGGCCGGGGAGCTGTTTTTT

D gene: .
J gene: TRBJ1-4
V gene: TRBV4-2
clone size: few
CDR3 protein: CASSQDGRVEKLFF
CDR3 DNA: TGTGCCAGCAGCCAAGATGGCCGGGTCGAAAAACTGTTTTTT

D gene: TRBD1
J gene: TRBJ2-7
V gene: TRBV6-1
clone size: .
CDR3 protein: CASSRQKGASTYEQYF
CDR3 DNA: TGTGCCAGCAGTAGACAAAAGGGGGCGAGTACCTACGAGCAGTACTTC

D gene: .
J gene: TRBJ2-7
V gene: TRBV12-3/TRBV12-4
clone size: few
CDR3 protein: CASSRVSGYEQYF
CDR3 DNA: TGTGCCAGCAGCCGAGTATCGGGCTACGAGCAGTACTTC

D gene: TRBD2
J gene: TRBJ2-2
V gene: TRBV4-2
clone size: .
CDR3 protein: CASSRSGRAGELFF
CDR3 DNA: TGTGCCAGCAGCAGGAGCGGGAGGGCCGGGGAGCTGTTTTTT

D gene: .
J gene: TRBJ2-3
V gene: TRBV19
clone size: .
CDR3 protein: CASSLRVRVDTQYF
CDR3 DNA: TGTGCCAGTAGTCTCAGGGTTCGGGTGGATACGCAGTATTTT

D gene: .
J gene: TRBJ2-3
V gene: TRBV12-3/TRBV12-4
clone size: few
CDR3 protein: CASSLSEGPHTQYF
CDR3 DNA: TGTGCCAGCAGTTTAAGCGAGGGCCCACATACGCAGTATTTT

D gene: .
J gene: TRBJ1-6
V gene: TRBV12-3/TRBV12-4
clone size: few
CDR3 protein: CASSTAGSPLHF
CDR3 DNA: TGTGCCAGCAGCACGGCGGGCTCACCCCTCCACTTT

D gene: .
J gene: TRBJ2-3
V gene: TRBV20-1
clone size: .
CDR3 protein: CSASRDSRTDTQYF
CDR3 DNA: TGCAGTGCTAGTAGGGACTCGCGCACAGATACGCAGTATTTT

D gene: TRBD1
J gene: TRBJ2-7
V gene: TRBV27
clone size: .
CDR3 protein: CASSHLTGMSSYEQYF
CDR3 DNA: TGTGCCAGCAGTCACCTGACAGGGATGAGCTCCTACGAGCAGTACTTC

D gene: .
J gene: TRBJ1-5
V gene: TRBV6-1
clone size: few
CDR3 protein: CASSNYDRRQPQHF
CDR3 DNA: TGTGCCAGCAGTAATTACGACAGGAGGCAGCCCCAGCATTTT

D gene: TRBD1
J gene: TRBJ2-7
V gene: TRBV15
clone size: once
CDR3 protein: CATAQGASYEQYF
CDR3 DNA: TGTGCCACTGCCCAGGGGGCCTCCTACGAGCAGTACTTC

D gene: TRBD1
J gene: TRBJ2-2
V gene: TRBV4-2
clone size: .
CDR3 protein: CASSYRGQGTGELFF
CDR3 DNA: TGTGCCAGCAGCTACAGGGGGCAGGGCACCGGGGAGCTGTTTTTT

D gene: TRBD1
J gene: TRBJ2-1
V gene: TRBV5-4
clone size: many
CDR3 protein: CARDRGPLYNEQFF
CDR3 DNA: TGTGCCAGGGACAGGGGTCCGCTCTACAATGAGCAGTTCTTC

D gene: .
J gene: TRBJ2-2
V gene: TRBV6-5
clone size: few
CDR3 protein: CASSLRSSNTGELFF
CDR3 DNA: TGTGCCAGCAGTTTAAGGTCAAGTAACACCGGGGAGCTGTTTTTT

D gene: TRBD2
J gene: TRBJ2-1
V gene: TRBV5-1
clone size: many
CDR3 protein: CASSSSSGSYNEQFF
CDR3 DNA: TGCGCCAGCAGCTCCTCTAGCGGGAGTTACAATGAGCAGTTCTTC

D gene: TRBD2
J gene: TRBJ2-3
V gene: TRBV7-9
clone size: .
CDR3 protein: CASSFPAGGHTDTQYF
CDR3 DNA: TGTGCCAGCAGCTTCCCCGCGGGGGGCCACACAGATACGCAGTATTTT

D gene: TRBD1
J gene: TRBJ2-5
V gene: TRBV24-1
clone size: few
CDR3 protein: CATSDGPDRGFRETQYF
CDR3 DNA: TGTGCCACCAGTGATGGCCCGGACAGGGGGTTTCGGGAGACCCAGTACTTC

D gene: .
J gene: TRBJ1-6
V gene: TRBV7-6
clone size: .
CDR3 protein: CASSLGAAVNSPLHF
CDR3 DNA: TGTGCCAGCAGCTTAGGGGCAGCGGTTAATTCACCCCTCCACTTT

D gene: TRBD2
J gene: TRBJ2-1
V gene: TRBV6-2/TRBV6-3
clone size: few
CDR3 protein: CASSYLPGLVSYNEQFF
CDR3 DNA: TGTGCCAGCAGTTACTTACCGGGACTAGTGAGCTACAATGAGCAGTTCTTC

D gene: .
J gene: TRBJ1-6
V gene: TRBV12-3/TRBV12-4
clone size: .
CDR3 protein: CASSLMANSPLHF
CDR3 DNA: TGTGCCAGCAGTTTAATGGCTAATTCACCCCTCCACTTT

D gene: .
J gene: TRBJ2-1
V gene: TRBV20-1
clone size: .
CDR3 protein: CSAPTPETQFF
CDR3 DNA: TGCAGTGCGCCTACCCCAGAGACCCAGTTCTTC

D gene: .
J gene: TRBJ2-1
V gene: TRBV11-3
clone size: .
CDR3 protein: CASSFSHNEQFF
CDR3 DNA: TGTGCCAGCAGCTTTTCTCACAATGAGCAGTTCTTC

D gene: .
J gene: TRBJ2-5
V gene: TRBV7-2
clone size: .
CDR3 protein: CASSLGGQVKETQYF
CDR3 DNA: TGTGCCAGCAGCTTAGGGGGCCAGGTTAAAGAGACCCAGTACTTC

D gene: TRBD2
J gene: TRBJ2-1
V gene: TRBV27
clone size: many
CDR3 protein: CASRGDGRGWFNEQFF
CDR3 DNA: TGTGCCAGCAGGGGGGATGGGAGGGGTTGGTTCAATGAGCAGTTCTTC

D gene: .
J gene: TRBJ2-1
V gene: TRBV12-5
clone size: .
CDR3 protein: CASGPGTVYNEQFF
CDR3 DNA: TGTGCTAGTGGCCCCGGGACTGTCTACAATGAGCAGTTCTTC

D gene: .
J gene: TRBJ2-1
V gene: TRBV19
clone size: few
CDR3 protein: CASSILSSATEQFF
CDR3 DNA: TGTGCCAGTAGTATACTATCTAGCGCCACTGAGCAGTTCTTC

D gene: .
J gene: TRBJ2-7
V gene: TRBV28
clone size: few
CDR3 protein: CASSLSQVYLYEQYF
CDR3 DNA: TGTGCCAGCAGTTTGTCTCAGGTTTATCTGTACGAGCAGTACTTC

D gene: TRBD2
J gene: TRBJ2-1
V gene: TRBV10-3
clone size: .
CDR3 protein: CAISAGLAGDEQFF
CDR3 DNA: TGTGCCATCAGTGCCGGACTAGCGGGGGATGAGCAGTTCTTC

D gene: TRBD1
J gene: TRBJ2-5
V gene: TRBV6-2/TRBV6-3
clone size: .
CDR3 protein: CASSSSGQGSETQYF
CDR3 DNA: TGTGCCAGCAGTTCCTCCGGACAGGGATCGGAGACCCAGTACTTC

D gene: TRBD1
J gene: TRBJ2-3
V gene: TRBV2
clone size: few
CDR3 protein: CARNGQGSDTDTQYF
CDR3 DNA: TGTGCCAGGAACGGACAGGGTTCCGACACAGATACGCAGTATTTT

D gene: TRBD1
J gene: TRBJ2-3
V gene: TRBV3-1
clone size: few
CDR3 protein: CASSQGRQGRTDTQYF
CDR3 DNA: TGTGCCAGCAGCCAAGGACGACAGGGGCGCACAGATACGCAGTATTTT